Detailed here is one T cell receptor (beta chain). This entry is derived from a study of T cells expressing NK-cell markers. TCRdb re-called the 5' RACE reads; every CDR3 protein appears as one record, without DNA. Recorded for this sample: tens of thousands of distinct CDR3 sequences. This CDR3 contains 14 residues. Input material: blood T cells: a sorted CD56 or NKG2C T cell subset, CD4+ or CD8+ T cells, or bulk PBMC T cells (not recorded which). V usage is TRBV12-3 or TRBV12-4 and J usage is TRBJ2-5; the TCRdb call, TRBD1, lacks DNA for checking. The receptor was derived from a man aged 18 to 69 in good health. The CDR3 region is CASSFPGGRETQYF.